These 18 T cell receptor beta chains originate from one sample sequenced in a study of human T cells and chemical hapten exposure. TCRdb processed the 5' RACE reads anew with MiXCR; each CDR3 protein has one entry. The sample gives 95,000 to 120,000 distinct CDR3 sequences, roughly 19% of which show up once; roughly 3.1% is in the top ten. Total RNA extraction was carried out from unfractionated whole blood. These TCRs come from a human donor in good health.

The chain uses TRBV7-9 and TRBJ2-1; 8 bases align to TRBD2. CDR1 is SEHNR, CDR2 FQNEAQ, per germline (reference sequence). CDR3 length equals 17 residues. J gave up 6 bases and V 5 bases, and 15 bases lay outside the gene matches. The CDR3: CASSPSTGTRRGNEQFF. The CDR3 nucleotides are TGTGCCAGCAGCCCCTCGACCGGGACTAGGAGGGGCAATGAGCAGTTCTTC.

Here the CDR3 reads CATSVTGTEAFF. The DNA of the CDR3 is TGTGCCACCAGTGTTACGGGGACAGAAGCTTTCTTT. The chain joins TRBV24-1 to TRBJ1-1; D may be TRBD1 (6 bases). The CDR3 is 12 amino acids. V shed 5 bases and J shed 8 bases, with 11 bases lying between them. Per germline, CDR1 KGHDR and CDR2 SFDVKD.

This clonotype turned up a few times. This rearrangement joins TRBV12-3 or TRBV12-4 to TRBJ2-5; D is undetermined. This CDR3 has 16 residues. Trimming left V 6 bases short and J 0 bases short, with 17 bases between. This chain's CDR3 is CASSRPVIRDQETQYF. CDR3 nucleotides: TGTGCCAGCAGCCGACCCGTGATCCGAGACCAAGAGACCCAGTACTTC.

In its sample, this clonotype was seen a few times. The chain links TRBV10-3 to TRBJ2-2; D is ambiguous. Trimming took off 2 bases at V and 7 bases at J, with 2 bases between the two ends. The CDR3 consists of 11 residues. The germline V gene encodes CDR1 ENHRY and CDR2 SYGVKD. The CDR3 here is CAISEIGELFF. For the CDR3, the DNA is TGTGCCATCAGTGAGATCGGGGAGCTGTTTTTT.

This chain joins TRBV7-3 and TRBJ2-6, with D possibly TRBD1 on 6 matching bases. This CDR3 has 18 residues. CDR1 and CDR2 from the germline V gene are SGHTA and FQGTGA. The V end was cut by 2 bases, the J end by 3 bases, with 17 bases between. The CDR3 spells CASSLGDTISDGANVLTF. The CDR3 bases are TGTGCCAGCAGCTTAGGGGACACGATTTCCGATGGGGCCAACGTCCTGACTTTC.

The V gene is TRBV5-1, the J gene TRBJ1-5; 8 nucleotides align to TRBD1. The CDR3 is 14 amino acids. After removal of 3 bases from V and 6 bases from J, the junction contained 5 bases not matched to a gene. Per germline, CDR1 SGHRS and CDR2 YFSETQ. This CDR3 reads CASSYTGGPQPQHF. CDR3 sequence (DNA): TGCGCCAGCAGCTATACAGGGGGACCTCAGCCCCAGCATTTT.

The chain carries TRBV7-2 and TRBJ2-7; D possibly corresponds to TRBD1 (5 bases). Trimming left V 5 bases short and J 9 bases short, with 23 bases between. The CDR3 is 15 residues long. Per germline, CDR1 SGHTA and CDR2 FQGNSA. The chain's CDR3 is CASSPLVAQVIGQYF. In DNA, the CDR3 is TGTGCCAGCAGCCCCCTAGTGGCACAGGTTATCGGGCAGTACTTC.

J is TRBJ2-2 and V is TRBV9, with D unclear. There are 15 residues in the CDR3. Germline values: CDR1 SGDLS, CDR2 YYNGEE. V gave up 0 bases and J gave up 4 bases, with 10 bases separating them. This CDR3 is CASSVGGPRTGELFF. The DNA for the CDR3 is TGTGCCAGCAGCGTAGGAGGCCCCCGCACCGGGGAGCTGTTTTTT.

This clonotype was seen a handful of times. The chain joins TRBV5-1 to TRBJ2-1; TRBD2 matches 10 bases. This CDR3 has 17 residues. CDR1 and CDR2 from the germline V gene are SGHRS and YFSETQ. Trimming took 0 bases from V and 0 from J; bases not matched to a gene: 3. Here the CDR3 reads CASSLEASGSSYNEQFF. The CDR3 DNA is TGCGCCAGCAGCTTGGAGGCTAGCGGGAGCTCCTACAATGAGCAGTTCTTC.

This clonotype was found a few times. The chain uses TRBV7-2 and TRBJ2-7; D is perhaps TRBD2 (6 bases). The V and J ends lost 4 bases and 3 bases respectively, with 19 bases between them. The CDR3 runs to 16 residues. CDR1 is SGHTA, CDR2 FQGNSA, per germline. The CDR3 spells CASSYEPIRDFYEQYF. In DNA, the CDR3 is TGTGCCAGCAGCTACGAGCCAATAAGGGACTTCTACGAGCAGTACTTC.

This clonotype was seen a few times. This sequence joins TRBV13 and TRBJ2-7; D is undetermined. The germline V and J ends were trimmed by 5 bases and 4 bases, with 15 bases remaining between them. The CDR3 consists of 14 residues. CDR1 and CDR2 from the germline V gene are PRHDT and FYEKMQ (reference sequence). The CDR3, as DNA: TGTGCCAGCAGCCGCGGAACAAAAATATACGAGCAGTACTTC. It is translated as CASSRGTKIYEQYF.

This clonotype showed up just a few times. This rearrangement joins TRBV27 to TRBJ2-6, with D unresolved. This CDR3 region has 12 residues. Trimming cost V 10 bases and J 0 bases, with 4 bases left between them. CDR1 MNHEY and CDR2 SMNVEV come from the germline V gene (reference sequence). CDR3 DNA: TGTGCCACCAACTCTGGGGCCAACGTCCTGACTTTC. Its protein product is CATNSGANVLTF.

The V and J genes are TRBV27 and TRBJ1-1; D remains unclear. Germline CDR1 is MNHEY and CDR2 is SMNVEV (reference sequence). Deletions cut 0 bases from V and 4 bases from J, with 12 bases between. This CDR3 region has 15 residues. The CDR3 DNA reads TGTGCCAGCAGTTTATCGACGAGACCAATCACTGAAGCTTTCTTT. Translation: CASSLSTRPITEAFF.

This clonotype was picked up a small number of times. The chain has TRBV4-2 and TRBJ1-1, with D perhaps matching TRBD1 (5 bases). The CDR3 is made up of 14 amino acids. Germline V gives CDR1 LGHNA, CDR2 YNFKEQ. V was clipped by 7 bases and J by 0 bases, with 12 bases between them. The CDR3 DNA is TGTGCCAGCAATCGGGACGCCATGAACACTGAAGCTTTCTTT. Translation: CASNRDAMNTEAFF.

The table lists this clonotype with a few counts. The V and J genes are TRBV28 and TRBJ2-1; TRBD2 agrees at 13 bases. The length of the CDR3 is 16 residues. The V gene end was trimmed by 3 bases and the J gene end by 2 bases; junction bases not matched to a gene: 1. Germline loops: CDR1 MDHEN, CDR2 SYDVKM. DNA of the CDR3: TGTGCCAGCAGTTTCACTAGCGGGAGGGCCTACAATGAGCAGTTCTTC. Translation gives CASSFTSGRAYNEQFF.

The chain recombines TRBV24-1 with TRBJ2-1; TRBD2 aligns across 8 bases. Germline V CDR1 and CDR2: KGHDR, SFDVKD. The CDR3 length is 16 residues. Trimming cost V 1 base and J 6 bases; bases outside gene matches: 7. CDR3 loop: CATSDFGAGEINEQFF. CDR3 DNA sequence: TGTGCCACCAGTGATTTCGGAGCGGGAGAGATCAATGAGCAGTTCTTC.

This clonotype came up a few times. The rearrangement uses TRBV27 and TRBJ2-2, with D possibly being TRBD1 or TRBD2 (5 bases each). The germline CDR1 and CDR2 sequences are MNHEY and SMNVEV (reference sequence). The CDR3 runs 15 residues. The ends were cut back, 5 bases at V and 4 bases at J, with 14 bases in the middle. CDR3 nucleotide sequence: TGTGCCAGCAGTATCAGGGAGTTGGGCACCGGGGAGCTGTTTTTT. This translates into CASSIRELGTGELFF.

This clonotype was detected only a few times. The chain's CDR3 is CASSLGATGVWNEQFF. The CDR3 DNA reads TGCGCCAGCAGCTTGGGGGCGACAGGGGTCTGGAATGAGCAGTTCTTC. V and J are TRBV5-1 and TRBJ2-1, with TRBD1 matching 8 bases. The CDR3 is 16 residues long. With 0 bases clipped from V and 7 bases from J, the junction kept 9 bases outside the gene matches. Germline V gene sequence: CDR1 SGHRS, CDR2 YFSETQ.